The next 2 T cell receptor beta chains were all read from a single sample in a study of blood T cell repertoires in COVID-19. Repertoires were generated with immunoSEQ multiplex PCR, while TCRdb's copy carries only in-frame clones and drops some. The sample has around 370,000 clones, nearly 90% seen once; the top ten hold 6.5%. Sequencing used peripheral blood. All receptors come from a man in his late teens or twenties with active or convalescent COVID-19.

V is TRBV7-3 and J is TRBJ1-5; D unclear. V was shortened by 4 bases and J by 0 bases, with 7 bases between the two germline ends. The CDR3 loop spans 14 amino acids. The germline CDR1 and CDR2 sequences are SGHTA and FQGTGA. CDR3 sequence reads: CASSYRDSNQPQHF. For the CDR3, the DNA is TGTGCCAGCAGCTACAGAGATAGCAATCAGCCCCAGCATTTT.

The V call is TRBV9, the J call TRBJ1-2; 7 bases match TRBD1. V lost 0 bases, J lost 3 bases, and 2 bases stayed unmatched. The CDR3 contains 14 residues. From germline, CDR1 is SGDLS and CDR2 YYNGEE. For the CDR3, the DNA is TGTGCCAGCAGCGTAGACAGGGGCGACTATGGCTACACCTTC. Translation: CASSVDRGDYGYTF.